This T cell receptor beta chain appears in the sequencing data of a study of shared clonotypes between healthy human individuals. Produced via immunoSEQ multiplex PCR; TCRdb's table is partial and in-frame only. The table has over 700,000 clones, roughly two thirds seen once; the top ten hold approximately 1.8%. This CDR3 region has 13 residues. Trimming cost V 7 bases and J 8 bases; bases outside gene matches: 10. The germline V gene has CDR1 MDHEN and CDR2 SYDVKM. Memory CD4+ cells were the fraction left after CD45RA+ naive selection. Sample: memory CD4+ T cells sorted from blood. Subset: CD45RA-negative fraction. The rearrangement uses TRBV28 and TRBJ1-2; the match to TRBD1 covers 7 bases. The sequence derives from a woman aged 30 to 39 in good health. Here the CDR3 DNA reads TGTGCCAGCACCACAGGGGATGTCTTCGGCTACACCTTC. It is translated as CASTTGDVFGYTF.